Sequencing of this T cell receptor (beta chain) was carried out in a study of identical twins. Findings and caveats of the study: In cord blood, abundant beta clonotypes had fewer insertions; memory showed no trend. Partial confounding of zero-insertion analyses by invariant MAIT and iNKT cells was possible.

Trimming left V 6 bases short and J 0 bases short, with 12 bases between. Germline V gene sequence: CDR1 MGHRA, CDR2 YSYEKL. This CDR3 has 16 amino acids. In regard to this clonotype: Antigen unknown.

A universal primer site arose from template switching, and cDNA bore unique molecular identifiers. TCRdb reprocessed the 5' RACE reads via MiXCR and lists one record per CDR3 protein. The sample has hundreds of thousands of distinct CDR3 sequences; approximately 8% are singletons. These data also formed part of another study, on yellow fever vaccine responses in identical twins. From that paper: Twins' vaccine T cell response reportedly gave the appearance of partial convergence and partial personalization.

V and J are TRBV4-1 and TRBJ2-6, with D perhaps given as TRBD1 or TRBD2 (5 bases each). The TCR sequence derives from a woman between 18 and 30 years old in good health. What was sequenced was memory (CD45RO+) T cells sorted from blood. CDR3 nucleotide sequence: TGCGCCAGCAGAGATGGGACGGTCTCTGGGGCCAACGTCCTGACTTTC. As protein: CASRDGTVSGANVLTF.